This entry features one TCR beta chain sequence. Its specificity is not known. This may be a read error, as it is one base from a much larger clone. TCR beta VDJ and CDR3 profiles were obtained from a genomic DNA template. TCRdb redid the calling of the reads with MiXCR, one entry per CDR3 protein. The table includes 180,000 or so distinct CDR3 sequences, under 55% detected once. This sample is part of a study of CD8+CD57+ T cells in acquired aplastic anemia. Turning to the study itself: DNA from sorted CD4+ and CD8+ cells averaged around 3 ug. The study obtained around 10 million reads on average for CD4+ cells from healthy donors.

Study conclusions and caveats: Between patients and controls, over 25 CD8+ CDR3 sequences were found in common.

Germline-derived CDR1 and CDR2 are SGHTA and FQGTGA. The length of the CDR3 is 15 residues. The sequence derives from a human donor in good health. The chain recombines TRBV7-3 with TRBJ2-2; possibly TRBD1 or TRBD2 for D (6 bases each). The sequencing input was sorted CD4+, CD8+, or CD8+CD57+ T cells (not recorded which) from PBMCs. In nucleotides, the CDR3 is TGTGCCAGCAGCCCCGGCAGGGGAGGAACCGAGGAGCTGTTTTTT. It is translated as CASSPGRGGTEELFF.